Detailed here is one TCR beta chain. This entry comes from a study of blood T cell repertoires in COVID-19. Overall study context: Samples came from the United States, Italy and Spain, spanning acute and convalescent COVID-19. Sample material is recorded as cDNA or gDNA derived from T cells, B-cell-depleted T cells, or PBMCs.

Germline V lookup: CDR1 SGHTA, CDR2 FQGNSA. The V gene end was trimmed by 3 bases and the J gene end by 4 bases; junction bases not matched to a gene: 0. The CDR3 length is 13 residues. Authors' data handling: The assay estimated nucleated cells by amplifying reference gene primers. Clones were read by immunoSEQ multiplex PCR, and TCRdb kept only the in-frame ones, dropping some. V, J and clone size were drawn from that table, and D and trimming were deduced from the DNA. The sample shows about 26,000 clones, 90% of them seen only once. The source is a man between 65 and 85 years old with acute or convalescent COVID-19. Sequencing used peripheral blood. The chain is built from TRBV7-2 and TRBJ2-5, with 9 bases fitting TRBD1. CDR3 amino acids: CASSLGQGETQYF. CDR3 coding DNA: TGTGCCAGCAGCTTGGGACAGGGAGAGACCCAGTACTTC.